The 20 T cell receptor beta chains below come from one sample, sequenced in a study of CD8 T cells in Susac syndrome. Random-hexamer reverse transcription was applied to about 0.5 to 1 ug RNA. TCRdb fed the immunoSEQ multiplex PCR reads into MiXCR, producing one record per CDR3 protein. This sample has about 180,000 distinct CDR3 sequences, with 90% to 95% found just once. The material sequenced was CD4+ T cells from PBMCs. These receptors were obtained from a human donor with Susac syndrome.

This rearrangement joins TRBV20-1 to TRBJ2-5, with D unresolved. The CDR3 length is 14 residues. Trimming shortened V by 1 base and J by 1 base, and 10 bases separated the two germline ends. Per germline, CDR1 DFQATT and CDR2 SNEGSKA (reference sequence). CDR3 residues: CSARVGSAQETQYF. CDR3 sequence (DNA): TGCAGTGCTAGAGTAGGGTCGGCCCAAGAGACCCAGTACTTC.

This chain links TRBV6-2 or TRBV6-3 with TRBJ2-2, with D maybe TRBD1 (6 bases). CDR1 MNHEY and CDR2 SVGEGT come from the germline V gene. CDR3 length: 16 residues. Trimming shortened V by 7 bases and J by 2 bases, and 17 bases separated the two germline ends. The CDR3 coding sequence is TGTGCCAGCAATAACGATCCGGGACAAAACACCGGGGAGCTGTTTTTT. Translated: CASNNDPGQNTGELFF.

The V call is TRBV3-1, the J call TRBJ2-7; no firm D call. The CDR3 length is 13 residues. V was trimmed by 1 base and J by 6 bases, leaving 10 bases between them. Germline V gene lookup returns CDR1 LGHDT and CDR2 YNNKEL (reference sequence). In DNA, the CDR3 is TGTGCCAGCAGCCAAGCTCAGAAGGTCGAGCAGTACTTC. Its translation is CASSQAQKVEQYF.

The rearrangement joins TRBV27 to TRBJ2-3; TRBD1 agrees at 8 bases. V shed 5 bases and J 1 base; nucleotides not matched to a gene: 8. Germline CDR1 and CDR2: MNHEY and SMNVEV (reference sequence). This CDR3 spans 16 amino acids. CDR3 nucleotide sequence: TGTGCCAGCAGTCCCGCGGACAGGGTGGGCACAGATACGCAGTATTTT. It yields the protein CASSPADRVGTDTQYF.

The chain combines TRBV5-1 with TRBJ2-7; D is unclear. The CDR3 runs to 13 residues. The germline gives CDR1 SGHRS, CDR2 YFSETQ. V was shortened by 0 bases and J by 3 bases, with 7 bases between the two germline ends. CDR3 sequence (DNA): TGCGCCAGCAGCTTGGTAGGGAACTACGAGCAGTACTTC. Translation gives CASSLVGNYEQYF.

J is TRBJ2-2 and V is TRBV20-1, with TRBD1 identical over 7 bases. From germline, CDR1 is DFQATT and CDR2 SNEGSKA (reference sequence). CDR3 length: 16 amino acids. Trimming took 1 base from V and 0 from J; bases not matched to a gene: 5. DNA for the CDR3: TGCAGTGCTAGAGTCGCCGGGACAGCGAACACCGGGGAGCTGTTTTTT. This encodes CSARVAGTANTGELFF.

This clonotype was detected once. The chain is built from TRBV11-2 and TRBJ2-7; D might be TRBD1 (6 bases). The germline V gene encodes CDR1 SGHAT and CDR2 FQNNGV. CDR3 length: 15 amino acids. V dropped 1 base and J dropped 2 bases, with 12 bases sitting between them. CDR3 DNA: TGTGCCAGCAGCTTAGTGGGGGCAGGTACCTACGAGCAGTACTTC. Translated, it gives CASSLVGAGTYEQYF.

The chain recombines TRBV10-3 with TRBJ2-1; 8 bases are shared with TRBD2. The V gene end was trimmed by 5 bases and the J gene end by 8 bases; junction bases not matched to a gene: 2. The CDR3 loop spans 12 amino acids. CDR1 is ENHRY and CDR2 is SYGVKD in the germline V gene. CDR3 protein: CAISSTSDEQFF. The CDR3 coding sequence is TGTGCCATCAGTTCGACTAGCGATGAGCAGTTCTTC.

The chain has TRBV5-4 and TRBJ2-3; 9 bases agree with TRBD2. This CDR3 region has 16 residues. V trimming: 2 bases; J trimming: 3 bases; junction bases outside the gene matches: 7. CDR1 and CDR2 (germline): SGHNT, YYREEE (reference sequence). The CDR3 spells CASSLGAGGNTDTQYF. In DNA form, the CDR3 reads TGTGCCAGCAGCTTAGGGGCGGGGGGGAATACAGATACGCAGTATTTT.

The chain recombines TRBV6-5 with TRBJ2-1; D perhaps matches TRBD2 (6 bases). The V end was cut by 7 bases, the J end by 10 bases, with 20 bases between. This CDR3 has 14 residues. CDR1 and CDR2 (germline): MNHEY, SVGAGI. CDR3 protein: CASKTGTDSYEQFF. CDR3 coding DNA: TGTGCCAGCAAGACCGGGACTGACTCTTACGAGCAGTTCTTC.

The rearrangement joins TRBV10-3 to TRBJ2-3; 8 bases are a match to TRBD1. V was clipped by 7 bases and J by 4 bases; unmatched bases: 7. Germline V gene sequence: CDR1 ENHRY, CDR2 SYGVKD. This CDR3 is 14 amino acids long. In DNA, the CDR3 is TGTGCCATCACCTCTGGACAGGGCCCAGATACGCAGTATTTT. This sequence encodes CAITSGQGPDTQYF.

V usage is TRBV20-1 and J usage is TRBJ1-5; 7 bases line up with TRBD1. V lost 3 bases to trimming and J lost 7 bases; unmatched junction nucleotides: 9. CDR3 length: 14 residues. CDR1 is DFQATT and CDR2 is SNEGSKA in the germline V gene (reference sequence). In nucleotides, the CDR3 is TGCAGTGCTAGTCCGGGACAGTATACACAGCCCCAGCATTTT. This translates into CSASPGQYTQPQHF.

The chain joins TRBV7-3 to TRBJ2-3; D call uncertain. Trimming took 3 bases from V and 6 from J, leaving 13 bases between them. Germline V lookup: CDR1 SGHTA, CDR2 FQGTGA. The CDR3 spans 14 residues. The CDR3 protein is CASSLNPADDTQYF. In DNA, the CDR3 is TGTGCCAGCAGCTTGAACCCGGCCGATGATACGCAGTATTTT. Full variable domain (remainder filled in from reference TRBV7-3 and TRBJ2-3): GAGVSQTPSNKVTEKGKYVELRCDPISGHTALYWYRQSLGQGPEFLIYFQGTGAADDSGLPNDRFFAVRPEGSVSTLKIQRTERGDSAVYLCASSLNPADDTQYFGPGTRLTVL.

The genes are TRBV20-1 and TRBJ2-5; no definite D call. Germline V gene sequence: CDR1 DFQATT, CDR2 SNEGSKA (reference sequence). CDR3 length: 10 amino acids. Trimming shortened V by 5 bases and J by 4 bases, and 5 bases separated the two germline ends. CDR3 nucleotide sequence: TGCAGTGCTGGACGAGAGACCCAGTACTTC. Translated: CSAGRETQYF.

The V gene is TRBV20-1, the J gene TRBJ2-1, with TRBD2 matching 10 bases. The CDR3 is 14 amino acids. From germline, CDR1 is DFQATT and CDR2 SNEGSKA (reference sequence). V lost 6 bases, J lost 4 bases, and 6 bases stayed unmatched. The CDR3 DNA reads as TGCAGTGCCGTAGCGGGGGGACATTACAATGAGCAGTTCTTC. Amino acids: CSAVAGGHYNEQFF.

The chain carries TRBV6-2 or TRBV6-3 and TRBJ2-2, with 11 bases identical to TRBD2. The germline gives CDR1 MNHEY, CDR2 SVGEGT. There are 20 residues in the CDR3. Trimming removed 5 bases from V and 1 base from J; junction bases left unmatched: 15. In DNA form, the CDR3 reads TGTGCCAGCAGTAAAGACGTCCTAGCGGGGGGCGATAAGAACACCGGGGAGCTGTTTTTT. It specifies CASSKDVLAGGDKNTGELFF.

V and J are TRBV12-3 or TRBV12-4 and TRBJ1-1; possible D gene TRBD1, 6 bases. V shed 5 bases and J shed 5 bases, with 15 bases lying between them. The CDR3 consists of 14 residues. Written as DNA, the CDR3 is TGTGCCAGCAGTGCCGTAACAGGGAAAACTGAAGCTTTCTTT. This sequence encodes CASSAVTGKTEAFF.

The chain recombines TRBV4-3 with TRBJ1-4; D not certain. CDR3 length equals 15 residues. The V end was cut by 4 bases, the J end by 0 bases, with 9 bases between. CDR1 is LGHNA, CDR2 YSLEER, per germline. The DNA for the CDR3 is TGCGCCAGCAGCCCTCGACTGCCAACTAATGAAAAACTGTTTTTT. This gives the protein CASSPRLPTNEKLFF.

The chain couples TRBV27 to TRBJ2-3; D uncertain. Germline V gene sequence: CDR1 MNHEY, CDR2 SMNVEV (reference sequence). V dropped 0 bases and J dropped 10 bases, with 20 bases sitting between them. The CDR3 contains 16 residues. CDR3 sequence: CASSLSDKPVAAPQYF. DNA for the CDR3: TGTGCCAGCAGTTTATCAGATAAACCAGTGGCTGCTCCGCAGTATTTT.

The V call is TRBV7-8, the J call TRBJ2-1, with a tentative D call TRBD2 (5 bases). This CDR3 spans 15 amino acids. V lost 5 bases, J lost 9 bases, and 20 bases lay in between. The germline V gene encodes CDR1 SGHVS and CDR2 FQNEAQ. CDR3 amino acids: CASSLGSRKEVEQFF. The DNA for the CDR3 is TGTGCCAGCAGCCTAGGGTCTCGAAAGGAGGTTGAGCAGTTCTTC.